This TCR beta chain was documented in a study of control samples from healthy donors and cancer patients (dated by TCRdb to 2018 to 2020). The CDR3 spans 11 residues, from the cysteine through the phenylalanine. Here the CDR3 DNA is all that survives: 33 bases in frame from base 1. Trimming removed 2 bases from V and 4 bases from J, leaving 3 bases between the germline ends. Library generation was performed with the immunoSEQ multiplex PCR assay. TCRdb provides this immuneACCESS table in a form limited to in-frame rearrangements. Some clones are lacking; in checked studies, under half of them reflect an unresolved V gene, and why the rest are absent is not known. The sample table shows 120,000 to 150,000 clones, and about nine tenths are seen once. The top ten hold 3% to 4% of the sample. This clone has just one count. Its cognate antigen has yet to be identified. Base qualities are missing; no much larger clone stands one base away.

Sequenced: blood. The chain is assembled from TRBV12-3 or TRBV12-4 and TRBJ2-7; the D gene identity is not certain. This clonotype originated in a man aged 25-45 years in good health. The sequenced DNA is TGTGCCAGCAGTTTACTGTACGAGCAGTACTTC. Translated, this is CASSLLYEQYF.